The clone carrying this T cell receptor beta chain was seen at least ten times. Its antigen is unidentified. CDR1 MNHNS and CDR2 SASEGT come from the germline V gene. Trimming shortened V by 1 base and J by 3 bases, and 6 bases separated the two germline ends. CDR3 size: 13 residues. Healthy Caucasians alone served as donors. This sample stems from a study of identical twins. Study-level points and caveats: Zero-insertion findings could be partly confounded by invariant cells (MAIT and iNKT cells). Abundant cord blood beta clonotypes carried fewer insertions; memory repertoires showed none.

TCRdb re-called the 5' RACE reads with MiXCR, one entry per CDR3 protein. The table includes roughly 260,000 distinct CDR3 sequences, roughly 13% detected once. This chain joins TRBV6-1 and TRBJ1-1, with D possibly being TRBD1 (5 bases). The sequenced sample consisted of memory (CD45RO+) T cells sorted from blood. The sequence derives from a young woman in good health. As DNA, the CDR3 is TGTGCCAGCAGTGAAGAGGGACACACTGAAGCTTTCTTT. Its protein is CASSEEGHTEAFF.